This T cell receptor (beta chain) came from a study of blood T cell repertoires in COVID-19. Background on the study: Sources were T cells, B-cell-depleted T cells, or PBMCs; the material itself was cDNA or gDNA.

The ends were cut back, 5 bases at V and 8 bases at J, with 18 bases in the middle. Germline V gives CDR1 MNHEY, CDR2 SVGAGI. The CDR3 loop spans 14 amino acids. Authors' data handling: Reference gene primer amplification gave nucleated cell count estimates. Assay used: immunoSEQ multiplex PCR; TCRdb lists only in-frame clones, some missing. That table is the source of V, J and clone size, and D and trimming were worked out from the DNA. The data contain 300,000 to 450,000 clones, around 87% of them singletons. The origin of this receptor is an older woman with COVID-19, enrolled during active disease. The chain joins TRBV6-5 to TRBJ1-2, with D possibly TRBD1 on 6 matching bases. The sample taken for sequencing was peripheral blood. CDR3 DNA sequence: TGTGCCAGCAGTATAGGGGGTCTCGGACGAGGCTACACCTTC. This translates into CASSIGGLGRGYTF.